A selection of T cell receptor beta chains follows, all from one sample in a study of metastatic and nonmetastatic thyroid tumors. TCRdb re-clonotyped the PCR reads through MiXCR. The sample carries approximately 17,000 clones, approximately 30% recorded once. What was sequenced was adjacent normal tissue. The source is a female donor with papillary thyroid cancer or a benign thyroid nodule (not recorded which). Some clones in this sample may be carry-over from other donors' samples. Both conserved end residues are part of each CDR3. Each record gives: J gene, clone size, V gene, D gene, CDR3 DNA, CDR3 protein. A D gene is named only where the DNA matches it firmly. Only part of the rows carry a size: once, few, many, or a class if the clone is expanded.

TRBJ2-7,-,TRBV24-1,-,TGTGCCACCGGACGAGCCGGTGGGGAGCAGGACTTC,CATGRAGGEQDF
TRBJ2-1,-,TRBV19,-,TGTGCCAGTAGTTTAGGGCCCGGAGGGTATGAGCAGTTCTTC,CASSLGPGGYEQFF
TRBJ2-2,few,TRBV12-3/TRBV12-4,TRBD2,TGTGCCAGCAGTTTCCAAGCGGGGGGTTACACCGGGGAGCTGTTTTTT,CASSFQAGGYTGELFF
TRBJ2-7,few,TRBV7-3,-,TGTGCCAGCAGCTTGGACTCGTCCACGCCTGAGCAGTACTTC,CASSLDSSTPEQYF
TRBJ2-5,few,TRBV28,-,TGTGCCAGCAGTATGGGACACCTAGAAGAGACCCAGTACTTC,CASSMGHLEETQYF
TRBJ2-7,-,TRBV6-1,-,TGTGCCAGCAGTCCCACCCAGGGCTACGAGCAGTACTTC,CASSPTQGYEQYF
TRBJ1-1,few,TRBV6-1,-,TGTGCCAGCTCTGAAGATGGAACTGAAGCTTTCTTT,CASSEDGTEAFF
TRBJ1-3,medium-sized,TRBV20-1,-,TGCAGTGCCAGTCAGAGAGGGCCAAACACCATATATTTT,CSASQRGPNTIYF
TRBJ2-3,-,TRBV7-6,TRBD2,TGTGCCAGCAGCTCGGCGGCTAGCGGGAGTTTCACAGATACGCAGTATTTT,CASSSAASGSFTDTQYF
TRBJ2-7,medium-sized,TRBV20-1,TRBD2,TGCAGTGCTCATCATGGGAGGGGCGAGCAGTACTTC,CSAHHGRGEQYF